The TCR beta chain under discussion was sequenced for a study of blood T cell repertoires in COVID-19. On the study more broadly: The cDNA or gDNA used as material had been derived from T cells, B-cell-depleted T cells, or PBMCs.

Those who participated ranged in age from about 18 to 89 years and resided in 20 to 30 US areas. Assignment of participants to cohorts was predicated upon participant-reported clinical history. Two negative PCRs, clearance, or symptom resolution had been documented for recovered Cohort 3 donors. Using immunoSEQ multiplex PCR, the repertoire was profiled, and TCRdb retains in-frame clones only, with some absent. The sample includes about 370,000 clones, 80% to 90% of them seen just once. The table lists this clone with a few counts. The sequenced material came from PBMCs or T cells enriched from blood (not recorded which). This clonotype was obtained from a man between 18 and 29 years old who had recovered from COVID-19.

CDR3 sequence: CASSPGQGRKNTEAFF. The CDR3 coding sequence is TGCGCCAGCAGCCCCGGACAGGGGAGGAAGAACACTGAAGCTTTCTTT. The chain combines TRBV4-1 with TRBJ1-1, with 9 bases identical to TRBD1. V was clipped by 4 bases and J by 1 base; unmatched bases: 7. The CDR3 runs 16 residues. CDR1 and CDR2 (germline): MGHRA, YSYEKL.